This TCR beta chain comes out of a study of control samples from healthy donors and cancer patients. The CDR3 is 16 residues long. V was shortened by 0 bases and J by 8 bases, with 20 bases between the two germline ends. Germline CDR1 SGHDT, CDR2 YYEEEE. Sequencing used immunoSEQ multiplex PCR; TCRdb keeps in-frame clones, though not all of them. The sample holds 95,000 to 150,000 clones; about 91% are singletons and the top ten take roughly 3.4%. This receptor was identified in a man aged 35 to 55 in good health. The sequencing sample was made of blood. The rearrangement links TRBV5-6 to TRBJ1-2; D ambiguous. Here the CDR3 reads CASSLVGEVGILGYTF. In nucleotides, the CDR3 is TGTGCCAGCAGCTTGGTAGGAGAGGTTGGGATATTAGGCTACACCTTC. Supplemented by reference TRBV5-6 and TRBJ1-2, the full variable domain reads DAGVTQSPTHLIKTRGQQVTLRCSPKSGHDTVSWYQQALGQGPQFIFQYYEEEERQRGNFPDRFSGHQFPNYSSELNVNALLLGDSALYLCASSLVGEVGILGYTFGSGTRLTVV.